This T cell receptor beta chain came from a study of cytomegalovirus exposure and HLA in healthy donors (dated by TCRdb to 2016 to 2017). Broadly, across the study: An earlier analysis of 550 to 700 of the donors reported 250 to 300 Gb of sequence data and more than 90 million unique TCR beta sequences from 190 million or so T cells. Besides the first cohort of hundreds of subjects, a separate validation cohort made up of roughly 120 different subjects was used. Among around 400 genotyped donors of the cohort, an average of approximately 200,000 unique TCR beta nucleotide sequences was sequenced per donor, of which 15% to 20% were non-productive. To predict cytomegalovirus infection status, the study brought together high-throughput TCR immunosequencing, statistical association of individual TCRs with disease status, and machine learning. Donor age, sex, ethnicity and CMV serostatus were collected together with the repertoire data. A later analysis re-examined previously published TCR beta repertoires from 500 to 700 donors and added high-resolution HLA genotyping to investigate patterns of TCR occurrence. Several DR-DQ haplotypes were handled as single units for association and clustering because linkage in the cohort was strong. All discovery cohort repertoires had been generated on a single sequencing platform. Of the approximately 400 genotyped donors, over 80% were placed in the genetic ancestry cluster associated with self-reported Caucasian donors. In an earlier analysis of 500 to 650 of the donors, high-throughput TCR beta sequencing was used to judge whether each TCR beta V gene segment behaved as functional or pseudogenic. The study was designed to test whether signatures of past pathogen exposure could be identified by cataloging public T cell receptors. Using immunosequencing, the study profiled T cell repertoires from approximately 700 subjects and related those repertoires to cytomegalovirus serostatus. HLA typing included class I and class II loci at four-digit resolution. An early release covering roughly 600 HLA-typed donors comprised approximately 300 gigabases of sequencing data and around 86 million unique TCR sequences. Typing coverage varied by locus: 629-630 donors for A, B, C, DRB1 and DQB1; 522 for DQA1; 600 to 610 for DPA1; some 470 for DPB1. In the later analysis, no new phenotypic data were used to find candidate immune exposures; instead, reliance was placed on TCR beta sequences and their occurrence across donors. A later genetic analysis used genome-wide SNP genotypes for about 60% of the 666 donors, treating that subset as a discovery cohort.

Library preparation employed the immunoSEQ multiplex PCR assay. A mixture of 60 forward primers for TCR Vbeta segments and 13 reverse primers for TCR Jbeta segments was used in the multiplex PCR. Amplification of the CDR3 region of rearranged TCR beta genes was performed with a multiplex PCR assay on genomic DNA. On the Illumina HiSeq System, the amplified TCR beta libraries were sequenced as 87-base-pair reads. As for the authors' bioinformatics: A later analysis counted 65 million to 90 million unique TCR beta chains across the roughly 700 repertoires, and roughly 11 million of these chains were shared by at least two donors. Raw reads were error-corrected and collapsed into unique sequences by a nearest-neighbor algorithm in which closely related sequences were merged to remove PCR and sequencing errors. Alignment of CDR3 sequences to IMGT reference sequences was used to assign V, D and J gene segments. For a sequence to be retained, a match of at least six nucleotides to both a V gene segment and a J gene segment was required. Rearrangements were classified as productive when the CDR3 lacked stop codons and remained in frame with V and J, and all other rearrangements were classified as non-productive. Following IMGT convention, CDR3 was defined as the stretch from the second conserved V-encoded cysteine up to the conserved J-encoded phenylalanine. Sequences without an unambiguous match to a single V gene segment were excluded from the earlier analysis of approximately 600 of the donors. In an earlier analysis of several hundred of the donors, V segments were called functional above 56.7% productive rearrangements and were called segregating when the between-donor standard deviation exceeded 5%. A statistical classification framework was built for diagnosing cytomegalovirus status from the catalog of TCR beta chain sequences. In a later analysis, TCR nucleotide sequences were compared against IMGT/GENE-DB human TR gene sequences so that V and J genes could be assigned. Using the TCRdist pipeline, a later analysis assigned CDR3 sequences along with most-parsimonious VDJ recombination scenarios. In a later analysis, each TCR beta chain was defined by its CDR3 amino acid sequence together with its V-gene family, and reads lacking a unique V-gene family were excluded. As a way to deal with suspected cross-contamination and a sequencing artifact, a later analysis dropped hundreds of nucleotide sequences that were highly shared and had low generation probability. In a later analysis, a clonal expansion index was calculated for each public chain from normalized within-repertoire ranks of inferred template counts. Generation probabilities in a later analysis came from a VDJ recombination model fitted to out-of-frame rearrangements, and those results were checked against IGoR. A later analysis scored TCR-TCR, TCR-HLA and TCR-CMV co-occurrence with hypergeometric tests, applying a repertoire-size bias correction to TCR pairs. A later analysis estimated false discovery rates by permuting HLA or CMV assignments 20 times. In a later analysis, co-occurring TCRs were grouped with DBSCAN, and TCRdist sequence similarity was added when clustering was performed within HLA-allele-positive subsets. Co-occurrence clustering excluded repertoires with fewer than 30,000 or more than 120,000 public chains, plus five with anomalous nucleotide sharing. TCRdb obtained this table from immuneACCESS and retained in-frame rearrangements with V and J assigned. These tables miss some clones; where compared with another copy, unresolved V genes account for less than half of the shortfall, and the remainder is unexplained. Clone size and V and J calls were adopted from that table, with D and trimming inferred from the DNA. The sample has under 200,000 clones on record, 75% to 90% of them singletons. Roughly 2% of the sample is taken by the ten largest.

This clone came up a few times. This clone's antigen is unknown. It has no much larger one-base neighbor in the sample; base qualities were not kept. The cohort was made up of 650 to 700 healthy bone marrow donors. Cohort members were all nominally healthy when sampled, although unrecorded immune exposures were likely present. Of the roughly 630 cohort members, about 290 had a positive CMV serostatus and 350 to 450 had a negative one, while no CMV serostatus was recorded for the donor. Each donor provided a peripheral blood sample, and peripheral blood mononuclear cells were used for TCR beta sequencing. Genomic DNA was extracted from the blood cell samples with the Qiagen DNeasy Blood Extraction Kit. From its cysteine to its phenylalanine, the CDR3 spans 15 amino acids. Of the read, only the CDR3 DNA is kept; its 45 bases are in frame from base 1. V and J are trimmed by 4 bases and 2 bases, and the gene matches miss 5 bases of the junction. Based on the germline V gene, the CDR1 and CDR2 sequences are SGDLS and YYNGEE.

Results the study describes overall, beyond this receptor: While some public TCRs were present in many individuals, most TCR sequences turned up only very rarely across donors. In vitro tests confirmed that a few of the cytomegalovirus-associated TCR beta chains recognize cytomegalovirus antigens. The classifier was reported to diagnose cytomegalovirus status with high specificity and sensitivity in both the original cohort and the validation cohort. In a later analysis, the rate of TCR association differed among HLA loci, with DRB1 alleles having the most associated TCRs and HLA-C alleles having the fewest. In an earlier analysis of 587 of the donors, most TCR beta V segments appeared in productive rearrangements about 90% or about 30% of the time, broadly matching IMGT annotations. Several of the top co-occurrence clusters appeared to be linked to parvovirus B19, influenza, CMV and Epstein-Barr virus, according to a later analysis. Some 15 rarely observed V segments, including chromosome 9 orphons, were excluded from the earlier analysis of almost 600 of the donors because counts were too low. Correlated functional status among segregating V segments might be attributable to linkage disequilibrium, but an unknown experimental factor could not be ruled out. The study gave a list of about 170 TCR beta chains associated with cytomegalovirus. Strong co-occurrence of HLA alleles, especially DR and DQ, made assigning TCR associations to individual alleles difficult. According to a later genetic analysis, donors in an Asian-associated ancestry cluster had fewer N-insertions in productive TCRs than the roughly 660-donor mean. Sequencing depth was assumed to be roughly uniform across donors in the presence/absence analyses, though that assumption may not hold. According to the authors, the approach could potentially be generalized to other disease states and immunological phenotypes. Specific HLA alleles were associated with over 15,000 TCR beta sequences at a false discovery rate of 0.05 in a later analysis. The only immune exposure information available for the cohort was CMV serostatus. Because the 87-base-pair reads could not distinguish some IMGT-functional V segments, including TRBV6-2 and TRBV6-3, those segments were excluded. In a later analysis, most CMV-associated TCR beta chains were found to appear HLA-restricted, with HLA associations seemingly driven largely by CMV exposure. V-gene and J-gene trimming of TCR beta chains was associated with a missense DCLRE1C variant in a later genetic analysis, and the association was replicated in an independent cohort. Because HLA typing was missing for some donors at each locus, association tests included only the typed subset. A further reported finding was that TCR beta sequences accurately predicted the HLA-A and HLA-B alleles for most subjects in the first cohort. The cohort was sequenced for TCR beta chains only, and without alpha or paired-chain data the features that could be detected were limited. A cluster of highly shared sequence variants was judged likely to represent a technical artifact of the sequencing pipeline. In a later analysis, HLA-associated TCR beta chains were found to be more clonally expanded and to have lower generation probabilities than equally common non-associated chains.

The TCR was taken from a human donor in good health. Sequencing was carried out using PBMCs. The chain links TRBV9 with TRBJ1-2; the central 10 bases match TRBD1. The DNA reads TGTGCCAGCAGCACCCGACAGGGGGCGAACTATGGCTACACCTTC. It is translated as CASSTRQGANYGYTF.